The subject of this entry is one T cell receptor beta chain. The antigen is undetermined. Germline V gives CDR1 MDHEN, CDR2 SYDVKM. This CDR3 has 19 amino acids. The ends lost 5 bases at V and 0 bases at J; junction bases unmatched: 14. The recently defined diagnostic criteria for definite or probable disease were met by the Susac syndrome patients. cDNA came from about 0.51 to 1 ug RNA primed by random hexamers. Coverage of TCR beta CDR3 amplification by immunoSEQ multiplex PCR extended to 54 Vbeta and 13 Jbeta. One entry per CDR3 protein results from TCRdb running MiXCR on the immunoSEQ multiplex PCR reads. The table has roughly 200,000 distinct CDR3 sequences, about 91% seen once. This sample was taken from a study of CD8 T cells in Susac syndrome. Study-level results: As the study acknowledged, the number of individuals who were part of its TCR sequencing and HLA analysis was relatively small. None of the CD4+ T cell repertoires in Susac syndrome showed clonal expansion.

The specimen sequenced was CD4+ T cells from PBMCs. The receptor was isolated from a human donor with Susac syndrome. The chain links TRBV28 to TRBJ1-5; 9 bases are a match to TRBD1. The CDR3 nucleotides read TGTGCCAGCAGTCCCCGCCGGGACAGGGCCCACTATAGCAATCAGCCCCAGCATTTT. Amino acids: CASSPRRDRAHYSNQPQHF.